The 17 T cell receptor beta chains given below trace back to one sample, sequenced in a study of beta chain features in type 1 diabetes. Study outcomes and limitations: Researchers report that Type 1 diabetes patients had moderately but significantly shorter TCRB CDR3s across all four CD4+ subsets.

Sequencing targeted expressed TCRB transcripts, as all isolated RNA had been reverse transcribed. Here immunoSEQ multiplex PCR was the method, and the copy in TCRdb shows in-frame clones only, minus some. Among hundreds of thousands of clones listed, more than 13% were seen once. Their antigens remain unidentified. Sequencing was done on a sample of naive CD4+ T cells from blood. The receptor set was obtained from a young man with type 1 diabetes.

This chain connects TRBV5-4 to TRBJ1-2, with no clear D. Trimming took 1 base from V and 0 from J, leaving 13 bases between them. CDR1 SGHNT and CDR2 YYREEE come from the germline V gene (reference sequence). The CDR3 length is 16 residues. This CDR3 reads CASSLPGAIANYGYTF. Here the CDR3 DNA reads TGTGCCAGCAGCTTGCCAGGAGCAATCGCTAACTATGGCTACACCTTC.

V is TRBV7-6 and J is TRBJ2-1; D call uncertain. V lost 5 bases, J lost 2 bases, and 4 bases lay in between. The germline gives CDR1 SGHVS, CDR2 FNYEAQ. The length of the CDR3 is 12 residues. The CDR3 protein is CASSRTYNEQFF. DNA for the CDR3: TGTGCCAGCAGCCGAACCTACAATGAGCAGTTCTTC. Based on the CDR3 plus reference TRBV7-6 and TRBJ2-1, the full variable domain is GAGVSQSPRYKVTKRGQDVALRCDPISGHVSLYWYRQALGQGPEFLTYFNYEAQQDKSGLPNDRFSAERPEGSISTLTIQRTEQRDSAMYRCASSRTYNEQFFGPGTRLTVL.

The chain couples TRBV28 to TRBJ2-5; D is possibly TRBD2 (5 bases). V was clipped by 6 bases and J by 2 bases, with 7 bases between them. The V gene's germline CDR1 is MDHEN and CDR2 SYDVKM. The CDR3 has 12 amino acids. The CDR3 loop reads CASRPGQETQYF. CDR3 in DNA: TGTGCCAGCAGACCGGGGCAAGAGACCCAGTACTTC.

This chain uses TRBV7-2 with TRBJ2-6, with D uncertain. Germline V gene sequence: CDR1 SGHTA, CDR2 FQGNSA. V gave up 7 bases and J gave up 0 bases, with 13 bases separating them. This CDR3 region has 16 residues. The CDR3 loop is CASTLVVSSGANVLTF. The CDR3 DNA follows: TGTGCCAGCACCCTTGTCGTATCCTCTGGGGCCAACGTCCTGACTTTC.

V usage is TRBV20-1 and J usage is TRBJ2-7; D is unresolved. V lost 7 bases and J lost 2, with 9 bases in between. From germline, CDR1 is DFQATT and CDR2 SNEGSKA (reference sequence). The CDR3 has 11 amino acids. The DNA of the CDR3 is TGCAGTGTCACCGGTGCCTACGAGCAGTACTTC. Amino acids: CSVTGAYEQYF.

This clone has just a few counts. The chain couples TRBV5-1 to TRBJ2-1; 7 positions agree with TRBD2. Germline trimming cut 7 bases from V and 4 bases from J; bases unmatched to any gene: 8. Germline V gene lookup returns CDR1 SGHRS and CDR2 YFSETQ. The CDR3 is made up of 14 amino acids. The CDR3 bases are TGCGCCAGCGGATTGACTAGCTTTTACAATGAGCAGTTCTTC. It yields the protein CASGLTSFYNEQFF. Full variable domain (missing parts from reference TRBV5-1 and TRBJ2-1): KAGVTQTPRYLIKTRGQQVTLSCSPISGHRSVSWYQQTPGQGLQFLFEYFSETQRNKGNFPGRFSGRQFSNSRSEMNVSTLELGDSALYLCASGLTSFYNEQFFGPGTRLTVL.

This clone has only a few counts. CDR3 nucleotide sequence: TGTGCCAGCTCACCACCGGGGCAGGGATATAGCAATCAGCCCCAGCATTTT. Amino acid sequence: CASSPPGQGYSNQPQHF. This chain links TRBV18 with TRBJ1-5, with D possibly matching TRBD1 (5 bases). The germline V gene encodes CDR1 KGHSH and CDR2 LQKENI. This CDR3 region has 17 residues. V gave up 0 bases and J gave up 0 bases, with 12 bases separating them. Full variable domain (remainder filled in from reference TRBV18 and TRBJ1-5): NAGVMQNPRHLVRRRGQEARLRCSPMKGHSHVYWYRQLPEEGLKFMVYLQKENIIDESGMPKERFSAEFPKEGPSILRIQQVVRGDSAAYFCASSPPGQGYSNQPQHFGDGTRLSIL.

The V gene is TRBV30, the J gene TRBJ2-3; 7 bases fit TRBD2. V shed 4 bases and J 0 bases; nucleotides not matched to a gene: 4. Germline V lookup: CDR1 GTSNPN, CDR2 SVGIG (reference sequence). The CDR3 sequence is 14 residues long. The CDR3 reads CAWTGGGSTDTQYF. Here the CDR3 DNA reads TGTGCCTGGACTGGCGGGGGAAGCACAGATACGCAGTATTTT.

This clone was seen only a few times. V usage is TRBV7-2 and J usage is TRBJ1-5; tentative D call: TRBD1 (6 bases). This CDR3 contains 15 residues. The ends were cut back, 5 bases at V and 5 bases at J, with 16 bases in the middle. Germline V lookup: CDR1 SGHTA, CDR2 FQGNSA. CDR3 DNA: TGTGCCAGCAGCCTCCGGGGGGGCCCCTATCAGCCCCAGCATTTT. This codes for CASSLRGGPYQPQHF.

The chain is built from TRBV14 and TRBJ2-2; TRBD1 matches at 8 bases. The germline gives CDR1 SGHDN, CDR2 FVKESK. The CDR3 is 15 amino acids. Trimming took 6 bases from V and 4 from J; bases not matched to a gene: 7. The CDR3: CASRRTGSVTGELFF. DNA for the CDR3: TGTGCCAGCAGGAGGACAGGGAGTGTCACCGGGGAGCTGTTTTTT.

The chain employs TRBV7-2 and TRBJ1-6; 7 bases are a match to TRBD1. The germline gives CDR1 SGHTA, CDR2 FQGNSA. There are 15 residues in the CDR3. With V trimmed by 5 bases and J by 3 bases, 4 bases remained unmatched. CDR3 DNA: TGTGCCAGCAGCCAGGGACAGAGCTATAATTCACCCCTCCACTTT. Its translation: CASSQGQSYNSPLHF.

This clone was seen a handful of times. The rearrangement joins TRBV29-1 to TRBJ2-1; 11 bases fit TRBD2. This CDR3 comprises 13 residues. V shed 3 bases and J 9 bases; nucleotides not matched to a gene: 4. Germline-derived CDR1 and CDR2 are SQVTM and ANQGSEA. In DNA form, the CDR3 reads TGCAGCGTTGATAGGCTAGCGGGAGGTGAGCAGTTCTTC. The encoded protein is CSVDRLAGGEQFF.

This chain joins TRBV30 and TRBJ1-5, with TRBD1 identical over 7 bases. Looked up from germline, CDR1 is GTSNPN and CDR2 is SVGIG (reference sequence). The J segment lost 4 bases and the V segment lost 8 bases, leaving 8 bases of the junction unmatched. The CDR3 runs 13 residues. CDR3 loop: CALSLRGNQPQHF. Written as DNA, the CDR3 is TGTGCCCTCTCCCTCAGGGGGAATCAGCCCCAGCATTTT.

This clone occurred a few times. The gene calls are TRBV7-2 and TRBJ2-1, with D uncertain. The CDR3 is 13 residues long. CDR1 SGHTA and CDR2 FQGNSA come from the germline V gene. Trimming shortened V by 5 bases and J by 7 bases, and 12 bases separated the two germline ends. The chain's CDR3 is CASSVVPQNEQFF. The CDR3 coding sequence is TGTGCCAGCAGCGTGGTCCCGCAGAATGAGCAGTTCTTC.

The rearrangement joins TRBV5-1 to TRBJ2-1; TRBD2 aligns across 8 bases. CDR1 SGHRS and CDR2 YFSETQ come from the germline V gene. The CDR3 consists of 15 residues. Losses at the gene ends were 4 bases for V and 3 bases for J; bases not matched to a gene: 6. The CDR3 sequence is CASSTLAESYNEQFF. The CDR3 nucleotides read TGCGCCAGCAGCACACTAGCGGAAAGCTACAATGAGCAGTTCTTC.

V is TRBV2 and J is TRBJ2-7; no reliable D call. Trimming cost V 4 bases and J 5 bases, with 12 bases left between them. Germline V gives CDR1 SNHLY, CDR2 FYNNEI. This CDR3 region has 13 residues. CDR3 DNA: TGTGCCAGCAGTGTTAGCAGGATCGACGAGCAGTACTTC. Amino acids: CASSVSRIDEQYF. The full variable domain, rest sourced from reference TRBV2 and TRBJ2-7, is EPEVTQTPSHQVTQMGQEVILRCVPISNHLYFYWYRQILGQKVEFLVSFYNNEISEKSEIFDDQFSVERPDGSNFTLKIRSTKLEDSAMYFCASSVSRIDEQYFGPGTRLTVT.

The V call is TRBV10-2, the J call TRBJ2-5, with a tentative D call TRBD2 (6 bases). Deletions cut 6 bases from V and 0 bases from J, with 20 bases between. The germline V gene encodes CDR1 WSHSY and CDR2 SAAADI. This CDR3 has 17 amino acids. The chain's CDR3 is CASRPWTGTSYQETQYF. CDR3 nucleotide sequence: TGCGCCAGCAGACCTTGGACCGGGACTTCGTACCAAGAGACCCAGTACTTC.